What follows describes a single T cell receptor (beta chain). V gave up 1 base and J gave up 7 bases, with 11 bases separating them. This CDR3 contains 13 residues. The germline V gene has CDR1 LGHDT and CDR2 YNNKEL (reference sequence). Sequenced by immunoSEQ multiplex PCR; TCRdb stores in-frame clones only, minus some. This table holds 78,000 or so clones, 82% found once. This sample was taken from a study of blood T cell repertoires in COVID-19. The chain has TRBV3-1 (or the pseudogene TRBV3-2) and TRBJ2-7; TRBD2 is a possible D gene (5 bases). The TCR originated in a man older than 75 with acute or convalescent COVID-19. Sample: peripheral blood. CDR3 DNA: TGTGCCAGCAGCCAAGTGTCGGGGTGGGAGCAGTACTTC. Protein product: CASSQVSGWEQYF.